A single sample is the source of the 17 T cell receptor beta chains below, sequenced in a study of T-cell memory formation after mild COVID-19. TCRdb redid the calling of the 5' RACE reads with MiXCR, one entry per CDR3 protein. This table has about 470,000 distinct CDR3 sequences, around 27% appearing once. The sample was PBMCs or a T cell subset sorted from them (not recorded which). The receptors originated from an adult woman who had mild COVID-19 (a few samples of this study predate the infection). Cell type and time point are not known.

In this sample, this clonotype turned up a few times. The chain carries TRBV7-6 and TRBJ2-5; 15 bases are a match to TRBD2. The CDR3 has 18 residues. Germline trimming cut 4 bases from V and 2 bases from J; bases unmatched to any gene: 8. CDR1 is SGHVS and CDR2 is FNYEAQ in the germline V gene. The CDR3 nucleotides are TGTGCCAGCAGCTATGGGCCGGGACTAGCGGGAGGACAAGAGACCCAGTACTTC. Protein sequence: CASSYGPGLAGGQETQYF.

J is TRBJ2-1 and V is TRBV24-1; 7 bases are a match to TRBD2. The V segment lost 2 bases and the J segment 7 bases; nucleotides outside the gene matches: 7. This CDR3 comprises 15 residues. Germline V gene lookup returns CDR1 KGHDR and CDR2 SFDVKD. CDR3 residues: CATSDSGGRRNEQFF. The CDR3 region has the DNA TGTGCCACCAGTGATTCCGGCGGGAGAAGGAATGAGCAGTTCTTC.

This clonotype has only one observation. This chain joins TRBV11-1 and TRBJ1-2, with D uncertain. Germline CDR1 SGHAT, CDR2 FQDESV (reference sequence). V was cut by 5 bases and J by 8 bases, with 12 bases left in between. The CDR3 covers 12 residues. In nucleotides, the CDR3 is TGTGCCAGCAGCCCCCTACCAACGGGCTACACCTTC. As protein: CASSPLPTGYTF.

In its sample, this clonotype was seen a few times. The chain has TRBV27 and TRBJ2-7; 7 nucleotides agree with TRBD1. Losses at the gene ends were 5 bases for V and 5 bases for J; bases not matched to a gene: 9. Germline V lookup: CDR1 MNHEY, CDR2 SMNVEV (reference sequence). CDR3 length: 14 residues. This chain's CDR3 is CASSPRQGIDEQYF. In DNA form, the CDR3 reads TGTGCCAGCAGTCCGAGACAGGGTATCGACGAGCAGTACTTC.

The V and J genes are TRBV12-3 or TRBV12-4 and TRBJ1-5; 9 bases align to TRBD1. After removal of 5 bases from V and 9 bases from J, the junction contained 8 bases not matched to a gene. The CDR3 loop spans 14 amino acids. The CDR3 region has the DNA TGTGCCAGCAGTCTCGGACAGGGGTTTTCGCCCCAGCATTTT. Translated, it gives CASSLGQGFSPQHF.

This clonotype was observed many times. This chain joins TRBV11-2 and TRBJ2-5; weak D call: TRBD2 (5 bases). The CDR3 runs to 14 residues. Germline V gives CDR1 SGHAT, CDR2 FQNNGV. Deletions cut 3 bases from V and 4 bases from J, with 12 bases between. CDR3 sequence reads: CASSFFTGSETQYF. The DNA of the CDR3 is TGTGCCAGCAGCTTTTTCACGGGGTCAGAGACCCAGTACTTC.

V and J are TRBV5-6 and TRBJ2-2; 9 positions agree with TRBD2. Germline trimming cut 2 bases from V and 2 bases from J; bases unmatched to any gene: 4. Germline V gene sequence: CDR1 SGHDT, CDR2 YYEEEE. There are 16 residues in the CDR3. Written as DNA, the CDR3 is TGTGCCAGCAGCTTTCCCCTAGCGGGAAACACCGGGGAGCTGTTTTTT. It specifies CASSFPLAGNTGELFF.

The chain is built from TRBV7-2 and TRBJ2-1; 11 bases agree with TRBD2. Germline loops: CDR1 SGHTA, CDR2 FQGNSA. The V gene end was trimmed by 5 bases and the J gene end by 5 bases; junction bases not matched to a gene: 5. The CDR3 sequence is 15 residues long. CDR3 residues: CASSELAGVNNEQFF. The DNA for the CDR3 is TGTGCCAGCAGCGAACTAGCGGGGGTGAACAATGAGCAGTTCTTC.

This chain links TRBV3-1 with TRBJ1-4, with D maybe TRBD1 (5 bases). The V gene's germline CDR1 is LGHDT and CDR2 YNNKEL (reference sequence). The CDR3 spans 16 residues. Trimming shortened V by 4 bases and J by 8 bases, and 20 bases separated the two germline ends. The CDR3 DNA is TGTGCCAGCAGCCTCGGTTTAGTTGGGGCCGGAGAAAAACTGTTTTTT. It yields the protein CASSLGLVGAGEKLFF.

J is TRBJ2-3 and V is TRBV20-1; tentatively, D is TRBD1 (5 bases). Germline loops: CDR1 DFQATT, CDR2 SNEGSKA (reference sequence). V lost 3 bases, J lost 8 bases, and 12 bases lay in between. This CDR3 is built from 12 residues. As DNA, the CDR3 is TGCAGTGCTAGCAGGGCATTAGGTACGCAGTATTTT. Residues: CSASRALGTQYF.

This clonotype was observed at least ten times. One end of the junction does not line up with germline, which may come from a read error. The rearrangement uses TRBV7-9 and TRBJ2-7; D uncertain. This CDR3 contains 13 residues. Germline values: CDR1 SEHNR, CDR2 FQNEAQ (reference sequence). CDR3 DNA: TGTGCCAGCAGCTTAGCTGGATCCTTCGAGCAGTACTTC. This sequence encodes CASSLAGSFEQYF.

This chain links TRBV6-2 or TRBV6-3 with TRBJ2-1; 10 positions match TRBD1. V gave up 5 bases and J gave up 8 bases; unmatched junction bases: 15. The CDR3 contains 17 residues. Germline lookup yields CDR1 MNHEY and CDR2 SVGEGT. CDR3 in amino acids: CASSSQTPGQGFHEQFF. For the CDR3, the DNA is TGTGCCAGCAGTAGCCAGACGCCGGGACAGGGGTTCCATGAGCAGTTCTTC.

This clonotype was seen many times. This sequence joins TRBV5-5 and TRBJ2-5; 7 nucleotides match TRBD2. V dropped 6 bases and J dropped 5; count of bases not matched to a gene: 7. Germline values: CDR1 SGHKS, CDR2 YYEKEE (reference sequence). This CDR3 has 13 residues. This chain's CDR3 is CASTRGREETQYF. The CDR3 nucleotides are TGTGCCAGCACCCGAGGGCGGGAGGAGACCCAGTACTTC.

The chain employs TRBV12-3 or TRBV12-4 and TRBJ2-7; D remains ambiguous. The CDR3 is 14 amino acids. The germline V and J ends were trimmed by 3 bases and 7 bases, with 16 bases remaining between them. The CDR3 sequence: CASSFTDLLVEQYF. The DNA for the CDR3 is TGTGCCAGCAGTTTCACGGACCTACTGGTGGAGCAGTACTTC.

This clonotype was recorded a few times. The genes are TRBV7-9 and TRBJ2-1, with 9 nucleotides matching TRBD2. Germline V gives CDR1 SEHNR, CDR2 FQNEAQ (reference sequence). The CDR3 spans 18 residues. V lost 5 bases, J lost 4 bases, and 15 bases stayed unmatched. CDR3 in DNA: TGTGCCAGCAGCCCCAGGGTAGCGGGGGATCCTCGGTACAATGAGCAGTTCTTC. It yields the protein CASSPRVAGDPRYNEQFF.

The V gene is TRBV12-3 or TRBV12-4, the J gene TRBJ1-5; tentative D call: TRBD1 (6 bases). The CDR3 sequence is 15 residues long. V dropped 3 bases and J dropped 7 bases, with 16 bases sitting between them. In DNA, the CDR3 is TGTGCCAGCAGTTTCTTACAGGGAGCGGGACAGCCCCAGCATTTT. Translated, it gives CASSFLQGAGQPQHF.

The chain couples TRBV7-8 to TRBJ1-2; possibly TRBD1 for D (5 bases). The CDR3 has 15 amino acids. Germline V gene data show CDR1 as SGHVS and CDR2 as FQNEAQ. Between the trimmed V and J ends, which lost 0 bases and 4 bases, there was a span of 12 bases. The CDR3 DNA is TGTGCCAGCAGCTTAGCTGGGGACTTGGGCTATGGCTACACCTTC. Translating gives CASSLAGDLGYGYTF.